This TCR beta chain was profiled in a study of T cell responses to AZD1222 COVID-19 vaccine. Study-wide results and limits: AZD1222 recipients seropositive at baseline numbered only five to seven. Most donors were white British and more were female, and clonal diversity was possibly underestimated. Reportedly, nearly half of unique spike TCRs recognized epitopes outside B.1.351/B.1.1.7 mutations.

Germline CDR1 and CDR2: LNHDA and SQIVND (reference sequence). There are 14 residues in the CDR3. Trimming removed 6 bases at V and 7 bases at J, with 16 bases between. The count of this clone is one. No antigen is known for it. Analysis merged second doses at about 4 or about 12 weeks. Profiling relied on immunoSEQ multiplex PCR, and the TCRdb table lists in-frame clones only, not all of them. The sample consists of 95,000 to 150,000 clones, just over 90% of them appearing once. This sequence originates from an adult who received the AZD1222 COVID-19 vaccine. The chain links TRBV19 to TRBJ1-5; D not certain. The input for sequencing was peripheral blood, taken 28 days after the second AZD1222 dose. The CDR3 reads CASRQTGLGQPQHF. The DNA for the CDR3 is TGTGCCAGTAGACAGACGGGGTTGGGGCAGCCCCAGCATTTT.